A selection of T cell receptor beta chains follows, all from one sample in a study of blood T cell repertoires in COVID-19. Libraries were prepared by immunoSEQ multiplex PCR; TCRdb keeps only in-frame clonotypes and omits some of them. The repertoire holds about 220,000 clones, 70% to 85% seen once, with about 3.2% in the top ten. The sequenced sample was PBMCs or T cells enriched from blood (not recorded which). The origin of the receptors is a woman aged 55-70 years who had recovered from COVID-19. Both conserved end residues are part of each CDR3. A D gene is named only where the DNA matches it firmly. Rows may omit the clone size; those that give it use once, few, many or a size class.

clone size: .; D gene: .; V gene: TRBV5-1; J gene: TRBJ2-7; CDR3 DNA: TGCGCCAGCGGGGCCTCAGGTGGATCCTACGAGCAGTACTTC; CDR3 protein: CASGASGGSYEQYF
clone size: .; D gene: TRBD2; V gene: TRBV3-1/TRBV3-2; J gene: TRBJ2-7; CDR3 DNA: TGTGCCAGCAGCCAAGAATCCCTAGCGGGGCGCTCCTACGAGCAGTACTTC; CDR3 protein: CASSQESLAGRSYEQYF
clone size: .; D gene: TRBD1; V gene: TRBV19; J gene: TRBJ1-3; CDR3 DNA: TGTGCCACCAGGGACAGGGGGTTACCTGGAAACACCATATATTTT; CDR3 protein: CATRDRGLPGNTIYF
clone size: few; D gene: TRBD2; V gene: TRBV4-2; J gene: TRBJ2-1; CDR3 DNA: TGTGCCAGCAGCCAGGGGGGACTACTCGACGAGCAGTTCTTC; CDR3 protein: CASSQGGLLDEQFF
clone size: .; D gene: .; V gene: TRBV11-1; J gene: TRBJ1-3; CDR3 DNA: TGTGCCAGCAGCCCACAGGGAGCAGTTGGAAACACCATATATTTT; CDR3 protein: CASSPQGAVGNTIYF
clone size: few; D gene: TRBD1; V gene: TRBV7-9; J gene: TRBJ1-2; CDR3 DNA: TGTGCCAGCAGCTCAGGACAGGGCAACTATGGCTACACCTTC; CDR3 protein: CASSSGQGNYGYTF
clone size: .; D gene: .; V gene: TRBV6-1; J gene: TRBJ2-1; CDR3 DNA: TGTGCCAGCAGTGAGACGTTCCGGGTCCTGTCTTACAATGAGCAGTTCTTC; CDR3 protein: CASSETFRVLSYNEQFF
clone size: .; D gene: TRBD2; V gene: TRBV19; J gene: TRBJ2-5; CDR3 DNA: TGTGCCAGTAGTACGACGGGAGGGCCGGACGAGACCCAGTACTTC; CDR3 protein: CASSTTGGPDETQYF
clone size: .; D gene: TRBD1; V gene: TRBV6-5; J gene: TRBJ1-4; CDR3 DNA: TGTGCCAGCAGTTACACTGACAGGGACGATGAAAAACTGTTTTTT; CDR3 protein: CASSYTDRDDEKLFF
clone size: .; D gene: .; V gene: TRBV3-1/TRBV3-2; J gene: TRBJ1-5; CDR3 DNA: TGTGCCAGCAGCCCCATTGGAGTCGGCCCCGGGCCCCAGCATTTT; CDR3 protein: CASSPIGVGPGPQHF
clone size: .; D gene: .; V gene: TRBV11-2; J gene: TRBJ1-1; CDR3 DNA: TGTGCCAGCAGCTTGAATGGCGGGAGAGGAACTGAAGCTTTCTTT; CDR3 protein: CASSLNGGRGTEAFF
clone size: .; D gene: .; V gene: TRBV11-3; J gene: TRBJ1-1; CDR3 DNA: TGTGCCAGCAGCTTAGTGGCGGCCTCCGCAGCTTTCTTT; CDR3 protein: CASSLVAASAAFF
clone size: .; D gene: TRBD2; V gene: TRBV6-1; J gene: TRBJ2-1; CDR3 DNA: TGTGCCAGCAGTGAATATAGCGGGAGGGCCTTCGCCTACAATGAGCAGTTCTTC; CDR3 protein: CASSEYSGRAFAYNEQFF
clone size: few; D gene: .; V gene: TRBV3-1/TRBV3-2; J gene: TRBJ1-2; CDR3 DNA: TGTGCCAGCAGCCAAGAGGTGACAGGATATGGCTACACCTTC; CDR3 protein: CASSQEVTGYGYTF
clone size: .; D gene: TRBD1; V gene: TRBV14; J gene: TRBJ1-2; CDR3 DNA: TGTGCCAGCAGCCAAGGGGACAGGGGAGGAACTAACTATGGCTACACCTTC; CDR3 protein: CASSQGDRGGTNYGYTF
clone size: .; D gene: TRBD2; V gene: TRBV5-4; J gene: TRBJ2-7; CDR3 DNA: TGTGCCAGCAGCAAGCGGGAGGTTATCTACGAGCAGTACTTC; CDR3 protein: CASSKREVIYEQYF
clone size: .; D gene: TRBD2; V gene: TRBV6-6; J gene: TRBJ2-1; CDR3 DNA: TGTGCCAGCAGTCATCGGAGGACTAGCGGGGGAGGCTATGAGCAGTTCTTC; CDR3 protein: CASSHRRTSGGGYEQFF
clone size: .; D gene: .; V gene: TRBV6-1; J gene: TRBJ1-2; CDR3 DNA: TGTGCCAGCAGTGAGGCAAGCGACAGGCCCACCTTC; CDR3 protein: CASSEASDRPTF
clone size: .; D gene: .; V gene: TRBV29-1; J gene: TRBJ2-2; CDR3 DNA: TGCAGCGGAACCGGGACATACACCGGGGAGCTGTTTTTT; CDR3 protein: CSGTGTYTGELFF
clone size: once; D gene: .; V gene: TRBV6-1; J gene: TRBJ1-5; CDR3 DNA: TGTGCCAGCAGTGAGCGAGCAGGAGGACAGCCCCAGCATTTT; CDR3 protein: CASSERAGGQPQHF
clone size: once; D gene: TRBD2; V gene: TRBV27; J gene: TRBJ2-1; CDR3 DNA: TGTGCCAGCAGTCCCCAATTAAGCGGGAGTCAGTTCTTC; CDR3 protein: CASSPQLSGSQFF
clone size: .; D gene: TRBD1; V gene: TRBV12-5; J gene: TRBJ2-5; CDR3 DNA: TGTGCTAGTGTCAGGGGGCGCGCGAACCAAGAGACCCAGTACTTC; CDR3 protein: CASVRGRANQETQYF
clone size: .; D gene: .; V gene: TRBV6-2/TRBV6-3; J gene: TRBJ2-5; CDR3 DNA: TGTGCCAGCAGCTCCGGGACTGAGCCCAGGACCCAGTACTTC; CDR3 protein: CASSSGTEPRTQYF
clone size: .; D gene: .; V gene: TRBV5-8; J gene: TRBJ2-6; CDR3 DNA: TGTGCCAGCAGCTTGACGCAGGTCACCTCTGGGGCCAACGTCCTGACTTTC; CDR3 protein: CASSLTQVTSGANVLTF
clone size: .; D gene: TRBD1; V gene: TRBV28; J gene: TRBJ2-2; CDR3 DNA: TGTGCCAGCAGCAAGCTGGGACAGGGGGCCGGGGAGCTGTTTTTT; CDR3 protein: CASSKLGQGAGELFF
clone size: once; D gene: TRBD2; V gene: TRBV27; J gene: TRBJ2-7; CDR3 DNA: TGTGCCAGCAGTTCGACTAGCGGGAGGAGAGAGCAGTACTTC; CDR3 protein: CASSSTSGRREQYF
clone size: .; D gene: .; V gene: TRBV13; J gene: TRBJ2-2; CDR3 DNA: TGTGCCAGCATGCGAGCTCCCTATAACACCGGGGAGCTGTTTTTT; CDR3 protein: CASMRAPYNTGELFF
clone size: few; D gene: .; V gene: TRBV2; J gene: TRBJ1-2; CDR3 DNA: TGTGCCAGCACGGAACAGGGATTAGACGGCTACACCTTC; CDR3 protein: CASTEQGLDGYTF
clone size: few; D gene: .; V gene: TRBV29-1; J gene: TRBJ2-3; CDR3 DNA: TGCAGCGTTGATGCGGCAGATACGCAGTATTTT; CDR3 protein: CSVDAADTQYF
clone size: .; D gene: .; V gene: TRBV12-3/TRBV12-4; J gene: TRBJ1-5; CDR3 DNA: TGTGCCAGCAGTTTTGACCCGAGGCAGCCCCAGCATTTT; CDR3 protein: CASSFDPRQPQHF
clone size: .; D gene: TRBD1; V gene: TRBV7-9; J gene: TRBJ2-1; CDR3 DNA: TGTGCCAGCAGCCCCGGGCTGAGGGGGCCTGGGTCCCCCTACAATGAGCAGTTCTTC; CDR3 protein: CASSPGLRGPGSPYNEQFF
clone size: .; D gene: TRBD1; V gene: TRBV6-6; J gene: TRBJ2-1; CDR3 DNA: TGTGCCAGCAGCCCCGACAGGGGGCTCTACAATGAGCAGTTCTTC; CDR3 protein: CASSPDRGLYNEQFF
clone size: .; D gene: .; V gene: TRBV15; J gene: TRBJ2-5; CDR3 DNA: TGTGCCACCAACCCCGCCGCGAGTGAAGAGACCCAGTACTTC; CDR3 protein: CATNPAASEETQYF
clone size: .; D gene: TRBD1; V gene: TRBV10-2; J gene: TRBJ1-5; CDR3 DNA: TGCGCCAGCGCCCCCGGGACAGGGCCTCAGCCCCAGCATTTT; CDR3 protein: CASAPGTGPQPQHF
clone size: .; D gene: TRBD1; V gene: TRBV5-1; J gene: TRBJ2-1; CDR3 DNA: TGCGCCAGCACCTTGAGGACAGGCTCCTACAATGAGCAGTTCTTC; CDR3 protein: CASTLRTGSYNEQFF
clone size: once; D gene: .; V gene: TRBV12-3/TRBV12-4; J gene: TRBJ2-7; CDR3 DNA: TGTGCCAGCAGTCCAACCGGGAACTACGAGCAGTACTTC; CDR3 protein: CASSPTGNYEQYF
clone size: .; D gene: .; V gene: TRBV14; J gene: TRBJ2-6; CDR3 DNA: TGTGCCAGCAGCCAAGCGACAGGGGCCAACGTCCTGACTTTC; CDR3 protein: CASSQATGANVLTF
clone size: once; D gene: TRBD1; V gene: TRBV14; J gene: TRBJ2-1; CDR3 DNA: TGTGCCAGCAGCCCCCCCCCTCGACAGGGGAGCTCCTACAATGAGCAGTTCTTC; CDR3 protein: CASSPPPRQGSSYNEQFF
clone size: .; D gene: .; V gene: TRBV6-5; J gene: TRBJ1-1; CDR3 DNA: TGTGCCACCTTCCCTTCGCGGGGCACTGAAGCTTTCTTT; CDR3 protein: CATFPSRGTEAFF
clone size: .; D gene: .; V gene: TRBV19; J gene: TRBJ2-7; CDR3 DNA: TGTGCCAGTAGTATAGGTAAGCGGAGCTACGAGCAGTACTTC; CDR3 protein: CASSIGKRSYEQYF
clone size: .; D gene: TRBD1; V gene: TRBV6-5; J gene: TRBJ2-7; CDR3 DNA: TGTGCCAGCAGTTACTCCGTGACAGGGATCTCCTACGAGCAGTACTTC; CDR3 protein: CASSYSVTGISYEQYF
clone size: .; D gene: .; V gene: TRBV3-1/TRBV3-2; J gene: TRBJ1-1; CDR3 DNA: TGTGCCAGCAGCCAAGGGGCTCTGGGCACTGAAGCTTTCTTT; CDR3 protein: CASSQGALGTEAFF
clone size: .; D gene: TRBD1; V gene: TRBV6-5; J gene: TRBJ2-4; CDR3 DNA: TGTGCCAGCAGTTACATACGGGACAGGGAGAGCATTCAGTACTTC; CDR3 protein: CASSYIRDRESIQYF
clone size: few; D gene: TRBD1; V gene: TRBV5-4; J gene: TRBJ1-5; CDR3 DNA: TGTGCCAGCAGCTTGACCGGGACAGGGGGCGGCAATCAGCCCCAGCATTTT; CDR3 protein: CASSLTGTGGGNQPQHF
clone size: .; D gene: .; V gene: TRBV7-2; J gene: TRBJ1-4; CDR3 DNA: TGTGCCAGCAGCCGCGGGACCCACGAAAAACTGTTTTTT; CDR3 protein: CASSRGTHEKLFF
clone size: once; D gene: .; V gene: TRBV11-1; J gene: TRBJ2-3; CDR3 DNA: TGTGCCAGCAGCCGGGACACCATCACAGATACGCAGTATTTT; CDR3 protein: CASSRDTITDTQYF
clone size: .; D gene: .; V gene: TRBV6-2/TRBV6-3; J gene: TRBJ2-5; CDR3 DNA: TGTGCCAGCAGTTACGTCGGGGAGACCCAGTACTTC; CDR3 protein: CASSYVGETQYF
clone size: .; D gene: .; V gene: TRBV19; J gene: TRBJ1-4; CDR3 DNA: TGTGGAGTGGGGGCAGGTGATATGAAAAAACTGTTTTTT; CDR3 protein: CGVGAGDMKKLFF
clone size: .; D gene: .; V gene: TRBV25-1; J gene: TRBJ1-1; CDR3 DNA: TGTGCCAGCAGTACAGGGATCGCTGAAGCTTTCTTT; CDR3 protein: CASSTGIAEAFF
clone size: many; D gene: TRBD2; V gene: TRBV5-4; J gene: TRBJ2-5; CDR3 DNA: TGTGCCAGCAGCCTCCGACTAGCGGGGGCCGCGTGGGAGACCCAGTACTTC; CDR3 protein: CASSLRLAGAAWETQYF
clone size: .; D gene: .; V gene: TRBV6-6; J gene: TRBJ1-5; CDR3 DNA: TGTGCCAGCTGCCCAGCGGGTGGGAATCAGCCCCAGCATTTT; CDR3 protein: CASCPAGGNQPQHF
clone size: .; D gene: .; V gene: TRBV10-3; J gene: TRBJ2-2; CDR3 DNA: TGTGCCACCACGGGCACTAGTATTACGGGGGAGCTGTTTTTT; CDR3 protein: CATTGTSITGELFF
clone size: .; D gene: .; V gene: TRBV6-6; J gene: TRBJ1-5; CDR3 DNA: TGTGCCAGCAGGGTTGGTGACTTTGACCAGCCCCAGCATTTT; CDR3 protein: CASRVGDFDQPQHF
clone size: .; D gene: TRBD1; V gene: TRBV29-1; J gene: TRBJ1-1; CDR3 DNA: TGCAGCGCTGAGACAGGGGAAGTCACTGAAGCTTTCTTT; CDR3 protein: CSAETGEVTEAFF
clone size: .; D gene: TRBD2; V gene: TRBV11-2; J gene: TRBJ2-1; CDR3 DNA: TGTGCCAGCAGCTCCCGACTAGCGGGAGGGGACAATGAGCAGTTCTTC; CDR3 protein: CASSSRLAGGDNEQFF
clone size: .; D gene: TRBD1; V gene: TRBV6-5; J gene: TRBJ1-2; CDR3 DNA: TGTGCCAGCAGTTACCAGGGACAGGGGGGCCGCTATGGCTACACCTTC; CDR3 protein: CASSYQGQGGRYGYTF
clone size: .; D gene: .; V gene: TRBV7-2; J gene: TRBJ2-7; CDR3 DNA: TGTGCCAGCAGCTTAGATACACTAGCCTACGAGCAGTACTTC; CDR3 protein: CASSLDTLAYEQYF